This TCR beta chain was sequenced during a study of shared clonotypes between healthy human individuals. Sequencing was at deep level. Some clones are missing from TCRdb's copy, which holds only in-frame ones; the method was immunoSEQ multiplex PCR. The table includes about 530,000 clones, 90% to 96% detected once. CD4+ cells yielded CD45RA+ naive and CD45RA-negative memory subsets. Germline V CDR1 and CDR2: SQVTM, ANQGSEA. CDR3 length: 12 amino acids. Trimming at V came to 7 bases and at J to 5 bases, leaving 8 bases not matched to a gene. This TCR was recovered from a woman under 40 in good health. The V gene is TRBV29-1, the J gene TRBJ2-7, with 7 bases that match TRBD1. The sample consisted of naive CD4+ T cells sorted from blood. The subset was: CD45RA+ positively selected. CDR3 sequence (DNA): TGCAGCGAAACAGGGGTTAGCAACGAGCAGTACTTC. Amino acids: CSETGVSNEQYF.